The entry below gives a single T cell receptor beta chain sequence along with its context. The source of the sample is a study of immune evolution from preneoplasia to lung adenocarcinoma. Sequenced by immunoSEQ multiplex PCR; TCRdb stores in-frame clones only, minus some. There are 4,900 or so clones in the sample; about 75% occur only once, and roughly 10% lies in the top ten. There are 16 residues in the CDR3. The V segment lost 5 bases and the J segment 3 bases; nucleotides outside the gene matches: 12. CDR1 is MNHNY, CDR2 SVGAGI, per germline (reference sequence). This TCR came from a person between 60 and 79 years old with lung adenocarcinoma. The J gene is TRBJ1-2, the V gene TRBV6-6, with 7 bases matching TRBD1. Input material: FFPE minimally invasive lung adenocarcinoma tissue. CDR3 sequence reads: CASSGRTLGQDYGYTF. The CDR3 bases are TGTGCCAGCAGTGGACGGACACTAGGACAGGACTATGGCTACACCTTC.